These 29 T cell receptor beta chains originate from one sample sequenced in a study of vaccination effects on CD4 cells after COVID-19. Under the ViraFEST assay, PBMC were stimulated with viral peptide pools so that antigen-specific CD4+ T cells expanded. Sequencing was performed afterwards. At the end of about ten days of culture, CD4+ T cells were isolated. Either the mRNA-1273 or the BNT162b2 vaccine was given to participants as two doses. Method: immunoSEQ multiplex PCR; TCRdb's copy keeps in-frame clones and lacks some. The data contain roughly 55,000 clones, roughly 78% of them singletons. Which antigens these TCRs recognize remains unknown. The material was CD4+ T cells from PBMCs cultured with HCoV-OC43 spike peptides, obtained after COVID-19 vaccination. Subset described: HCoV-OC43 spike overlapping peptide pool stimulation. All receptors derive from a human donor who received a COVID-19 vaccine.

This clone has a handful of counts. The chain combines TRBV4-2 with TRBJ2-1; TRBD2 aligns across 7 bases. The CDR3 contains 14 residues. CDR1 LGHNA and CDR2 YNFKEQ come from the germline V gene. J gave up 9 bases and V 2 bases, and 7 bases lay outside the gene matches. CDR3 sequence reads: CASSQLADYGEQFF. Here the CDR3 DNA reads TGTGCCAGCAGCCAACTAGCGGACTACGGTGAGCAGTTCTTC.

This clone appeared a few times. The chain recombines TRBV4-1 with TRBJ1-2; D uncertain. Germline values: CDR1 MGHRA, CDR2 YSYEKL. The CDR3 extends over 12 amino acids. Between the trimmed V and J ends, which lost 1 base and 4 bases, there was a span of 4 bases. The CDR3 DNA reads as TGCGCCAGCAGCCAAGGTCTCTATGGCTACACCTTC. This sequence encodes CASSQGLYGYTF.

The chain uses TRBV2 and TRBJ1-3; D possibly corresponds to TRBD1 (6 bases). Germline V CDR1 and CDR2: SNHLY, FYNNEI. The CDR3 totals 16 residues. V gave up 8 bases and J gave up 2 bases, with 19 bases separating them. The CDR3 bases are TGTGCCAGCCTAAAGGGGGGGTCGGAGGCTGGAAACACCATATATTTT. This translates into CASLKGGSEAGNTIYF.

The chain carries TRBV27 and TRBJ2-7; 7 nucleotides line up with TRBD2. The CDR3 consists of 16 residues. The V and J ends lost 6 bases and 3 bases, in that order; junction bases with no gene match: 14. CDR1 is MNHEY and CDR2 is SMNVEV in the germline V gene (reference sequence). The CDR3 DNA reads as TGTGCCAGCAGGGGTTTGGGAGGGGAGCAGGGCTACGAGCAGTACGTC. Protein product: CASRGLGGEQGYEQYV.

This chain uses TRBV5-1 with TRBJ1-3; TRBD1 is a possible D gene (6 bases). Germline V CDR1 and CDR2: SGHRS, YFSETQ. Trimming left V 4 bases short and J 4 bases short, with 18 bases between. The CDR3 loop spans 16 amino acids. The CDR3 region is CASSVVGGAAGNTIYF. CDR3 in DNA: TGCGCCAGCAGCGTGGTAGGGGGGGCCGCGGGAAACACCATATATTTT.

V gene TRBV5-1 combines with J gene TRBJ1-1; D is perhaps TRBD1 (6 bases). Trimming cost V 4 bases and J 2 bases, with 12 bases left between them. The CDR3 consists of 14 residues. The germline V gene has CDR1 SGHRS and CDR2 YFSETQ. The CDR3 nucleotides are TGCGCCAGCAGCCCTGCAGGGGCAAACACTGAAGCTTTCTTT. Encoded protein: CASSPAGANTEAFF.

This clone was detected only a few times. The CDR3 loop is CASSQEGAQKNSPLHF. As DNA, the CDR3 is TGTGCCAGCAGCCAAGAAGGGGCCCAGAAGAATTCACCCCTCCACTTT. J is TRBJ1-6 and V is TRBV3-1 (or the pseudogene TRBV3-2); possible D gene TRBD1, 5 bases. Germline lookup yields CDR1 LGHDT and CDR2 YNNKEL (reference sequence). V was shortened by 0 bases and J by 7 bases, with 13 bases between the two germline ends. The CDR3 extends over 16 amino acids.

The rearrangement joins TRBV6-5 to TRBJ1-2; D gene ambiguous. Trimming took 10 bases from V and 4 from J, leaving 13 bases between them. CDR1 is MNHEY, CDR2 SVGAGI, per germline. The CDR3 contains 12 residues. The CDR3 sequence: CATLGLRYGYTF. CDR3 nucleotide sequence: TGTGCCACCTTAGGACTCCGCTATGGCTACACCTTC.

The V call is TRBV4-1, the J call TRBJ1-1, with D possibly being TRBD1 (6 bases). Germline CDR1 is MGHRA and CDR2 is YSYEKL. The CDR3 spans 15 residues. V was cut by 5 bases and J by 2 bases, with 15 bases left in between. In DNA, the CDR3 is TGCGCCAGCAGCTCAAGGGGGGGCTTCAACACTGAAGCTTTCTTT. Protein sequence: CASSSRGGFNTEAFF.

This clone has only a few counts. V and J are TRBV6-6 and TRBJ2-2; 7 nucleotides match TRBD1. With V trimmed by 5 bases and J by 1 base, 1 base remained unmatched. There are 14 residues in the CDR3. Germline V gene sequence: CDR1 MNHNY, CDR2 SVGAGI (reference sequence). In nucleotides, the CDR3 is TGTGCCAGCAGTCGACAGGGGAACACCGGGGAGCTGTTTTTT. Translated: CASSRQGNTGELFF.

The chain carries TRBV5-6 and TRBJ1-2; D is perhaps TRBD1 (5 bases). V was pared by 2 bases and J by 14 bases, with 16 bases between. CDR3 length equals 12 residues. The germline V gene encodes CDR1 SGHDT and CDR2 YYEEEE. This CDR3 is CASSFGQMDGTF. The DNA of the CDR3 is TGTGCCAGCAGCTTCGGACAAATGGACGGTACCTTC.

This chain's CDR3 is CASSYGTGVAGELFF. CDR3 sequence (DNA): TGTGCCAGCAGTTACGGGACAGGGGTGGCCGGGGAGCTGTTTTTT. V and J are TRBV6-6 and TRBJ2-2; 10 bases agree with TRBD1. This CDR3 has 15 residues. CDR1 is MNHNY, CDR2 SVGAGI, per germline (reference sequence). Trimming at V came to 2 bases and at J to 6 bases, leaving 3 bases not matched to a gene.

The rearrangement joins TRBV7-2 to TRBJ2-1; D unclear. The CDR3 contains 13 residues. V dropped 0 bases and J dropped 9 bases, with 9 bases sitting between them. CDR1 is SGHTA and CDR2 is FQGNSA in the germline V gene. This CDR3 is CASSLAGGLEQFF. CDR3 DNA sequence: TGTGCCAGCAGCTTAGCGGGCGGCCTTGAGCAGTTCTTC.

The gene calls are TRBV19 and TRBJ1-2; D gene ambiguous. Between the trimmed V and J ends, which lost 1 base and 4 bases, there was a span of 10 bases. The CDR3 sequence is 14 residues long. CDR1 LNHDA and CDR2 SQIVND come from the germline V gene (reference sequence). CDR3 nucleotides: TGTGCCAGTAGTATAGGAGGACGACCCTATGGCTACACCTTC. Its translation is CASSIGGRPYGYTF. The full variable domain, rest sourced from reference TRBV19 and TRBJ1-2, is DGGITQSPKYLFRKEGQNVTLSCEQNLNHDAMYWYRQDPGQGLRLIYYSQIVNDFQKGDIAEGYSVSREKKESFPLTVTSAQKNPTAFYLCASSIGGRPYGYTFGSGTRLTVV.

The rearrangement joins TRBV6-5 to TRBJ2-1; 12 bases match TRBD2. The V gene end was trimmed by 6 bases and the J gene end by 7 bases; junction bases not matched to a gene: 7. The CDR3 is 15 amino acids. Germline CDR1 is MNHEY and CDR2 is SVGAGI. CDR3 residues: CASRPLLAGGNEQFF. Here the CDR3 DNA reads TGTGCCAGCAGGCCTTTACTAGCGGGGGGTAATGAGCAGTTCTTC.

The CDR3 spells CASSFSGGAWTGELFF. CDR3 coding DNA: TGTGCCAGCAGCTTTAGCGGGGGGGCGTGGACCGGGGAGCTGTTTTTT. This sequence joins TRBV5-8 and TRBJ2-2, with TRBD2 matching over 11 bases. Germline lookup yields CDR1 SGHTS and CDR2 YDEGEE. V was pared by 2 bases and J by 5 bases, with 5 bases of the junction left unmatched. The CDR3 spans 16 residues.

The genes are TRBV7-8 and TRBJ1-1; D is ambiguous. The CDR3 is made up of 15 amino acids. Germline loops: CDR1 SGHVS, CDR2 FQNEAQ. V lost 7 bases, J lost 0 bases, and 15 bases lay in between. CDR3 loop: CASISKPAMNTEAFF. As DNA, the CDR3 is TGTGCCAGCATCTCGAAGCCGGCCATGAACACTGAAGCTTTCTTT.

This clone has just one count. The chain has TRBV11-2 and TRBJ1-5; D is ambiguous. Germline V gene lookup returns CDR1 SGHAT and CDR2 FQNNGV. The CDR3 extends over 18 amino acids. V lost 5 bases and J lost 2, with 22 bases in between. DNA for the CDR3: TGTGCCAGCAGCCCCAAAGGGATCTCTTTGGCGGGCAATCAGCCCCAGCATTTT. This encodes CASSPKGISLAGNQPQHF. Full variable domain (rest looked up from reference TRBV11-2 and TRBJ1-5): EAGVAQSPRYKIIEKRQSVAFWCNPISGHATLYWYQQILGQGPKLLIQFQNNGVVDDSQLPKDRFSAERLKGVDSTLKIQPAKLEDSAVYLCASSPKGISLAGNQPQHFGDGTRLSIL.

J is TRBJ2-3 and V is TRBV18; no clear D. CDR1 is KGHSH and CDR2 is LQKENI in the germline V gene. The germline V and J ends were trimmed by 4 bases and 10 bases, with 15 bases remaining between them. CDR3 size: 13 residues. CDR3 region: CASSRPPKAAQYF. The CDR3 DNA reads TGTGCCAGCTCACGACCTCCTAAGGCAGCGCAGTATTTT.

This clone was recorded once. The chain has TRBV7-2 and TRBJ2-5; no definite D call. Per germline, CDR1 SGHTA and CDR2 FQGNSA. V was pared by 4 bases and J by 0 bases, with 6 bases between. The CDR3 is 13 residues long. The CDR3 DNA sequence: TGTGCCAGCAGCTCAGTATACCAAGAGACCCAGTACTTC. Its protein is CASSSVYQETQYF.

V gene TRBV14 combines with J gene TRBJ2-7, with D perhaps TRBD1 (6 bases). Germline CDR1 reads SGHDN; CDR2 reads FVKESK. The length of the CDR3 is 15 residues. V lost 4 bases and J 1 base, leaving 14 bases between the germline ends. The CDR3 sequence: CASSLGHGPSYEQYV. The CDR3 coding sequence is TGTGCCAGCAGCCTGGGACATGGACCTTCCTACGAGCAGTACGTC.

This clone showed up just once. The genes are TRBV6-5 and TRBJ2-2; D unclear. Germline CDR1 reads MNHEY; CDR2 reads SVGAGI. CDR3 length: 13 amino acids. V was shortened by 6 bases and J by 0 bases, with 5 bases between the two germline ends. The CDR3 DNA is TGTGCCAGCAGAGGCTCGAACACCGGGGAGCTGTTTTTT. It yields the protein CASRGSNTGELFF.

The chain links TRBV9 to TRBJ2-5; 7 nucleotides line up with TRBD1. V shed 4 bases and J 5 bases; nucleotides not matched to a gene: 11. Germline loops: CDR1 SGDLS, CDR2 YYNGEE. The CDR3 sequence is 15 residues long. CDR3 sequence: CASSPKLTGVETQYF. CDR3 bases: TGTGCCAGCAGCCCAAAACTTACAGGGGTCGAGACCCAGTACTTC.

The chain carries TRBV5-1 and TRBJ2-2, with 8 positions matching TRBD2. The V and J ends lost 5 bases and 1 base, in that order; junction bases with no gene match: 7. There are 16 residues in the CDR3. Germline CDR1 SGHRS, CDR2 YFSETQ. The CDR3 is CASSQLAGMNTGELFF. As DNA, the CDR3 is TGCGCCAGCAGTCAATTAGCGGGAATGAACACCGGGGAGCTGTTTTTT.

The CDR3 bases are TGCGCCAGCAGCCAAGTAAAATACGGCTCCTATGGCTACACCTTC. It yields the protein CASSQVKYGSYGYTF. The V call is TRBV4-3, the J call TRBJ1-2; D gene ambiguous. Germline CDR1 is LGHNA and CDR2 is YSLEER. CDR3 size: 15 residues. With 1 base removed from V and 4 bases from J, the gap between germline ends came to 13 bases.

J is TRBJ1-3 and V is TRBV10-2; D not resolved. Per germline, CDR1 WSHSY and CDR2 SAAADI. The CDR3 is 12 residues long. V lost 0 bases and J lost 4, with 1 base in between. CDR3: CASSESGNTIYF. CDR3 DNA: TGCGCCAGCAGTGAGTCGGGAAACACCATATATTTT.

The chain couples TRBV5-6 to TRBJ2-5; 8 bases match TRBD2. The V gene end was trimmed by 4 bases and the J gene end by 1 base; junction bases not matched to a gene: 3. CDR1 is SGHDT and CDR2 is YYEEEE in the germline V gene. The CDR3 has 14 residues. This chain's CDR3 is CASSILAAQETQYF. The CDR3 DNA follows: TGTGCCAGCAGCATACTAGCGGCCCAAGAGACCCAGTACTTC.

CDR3 in DNA: TGTGCCAGCAGTCCCCACCCAGGGGGCGCGGACACTGAAGCTTTCTTT. This gives the protein CASSPHPGGADTEAFF. The V call is TRBV6-6, the J call TRBJ1-1; TRBD1 matches at 8 bases. Germline assignment: CDR1 MNHNY and CDR2 SVGAGI (reference sequence). The ends lost 5 bases at V and 3 bases at J; junction bases unmatched: 11. The CDR3 runs to 16 residues.

This chain connects TRBV5-6 to TRBJ1-1; D perhaps matches TRBD1 (5 bases). This CDR3 is built from 16 residues. Per the germline V gene, CDR1 is SGHDT and CDR2 is YYEEEE. The V end lost 0 bases, the J end lost 0 bases, and 12 bases lay between the germline ends. The chain's CDR3 is CASSLAGTTMNTEAFF. CDR3 DNA sequence: TGTGCCAGCAGCTTGGCCGGGACTACAATGAACACTGAAGCTTTCTTT.